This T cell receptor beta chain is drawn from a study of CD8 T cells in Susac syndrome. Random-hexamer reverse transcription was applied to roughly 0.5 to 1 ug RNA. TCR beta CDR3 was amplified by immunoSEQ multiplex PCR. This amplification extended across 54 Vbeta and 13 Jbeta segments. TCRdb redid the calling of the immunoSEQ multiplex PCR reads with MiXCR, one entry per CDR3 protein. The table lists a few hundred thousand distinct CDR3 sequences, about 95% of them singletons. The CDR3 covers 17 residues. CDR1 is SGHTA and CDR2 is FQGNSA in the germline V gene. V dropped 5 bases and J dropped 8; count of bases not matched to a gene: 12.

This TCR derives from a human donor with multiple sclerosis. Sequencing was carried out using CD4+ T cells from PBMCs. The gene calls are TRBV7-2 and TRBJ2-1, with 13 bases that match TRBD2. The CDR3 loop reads CASSPRLAGGLLDEQFF. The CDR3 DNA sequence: TGTGCCAGCAGCCCGAGACTAGCGGGAGGACTGCTAGATGAGCAGTTCTTC. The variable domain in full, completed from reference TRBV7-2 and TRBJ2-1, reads GAGVSQSPSNKVTEKGKDVELRCDPISGHTALYWYRQSLGQGLEFLIYFQGNSAPDKSGLPSDRFSAERTGGSVSTLTIQRTQQEDSAVYLCASSPRLAGGLLDEQFFGPGTRLTVL.